Each of the 10 T cell receptor beta chains below was sequenced from the same sample in a study of T-cell memory formation after mild COVID-19. Each CDR3 protein is one row after TCRdb ran MiXCR on the 5' RACE reads. Among roughly 340,000 distinct CDR3 sequences listed, 20% to 25% were seen once. The sequenced sample was PBMCs or a T cell subset sorted from them (not recorded which). The source of these receptors is a young man who had mild COVID-19 (a few samples of this study predate the infection). Cell type and time point are not known.

In its sample, this clonotype was seen a few times. J is TRBJ2-3 and V is TRBV12-3 or TRBV12-4; 7 nucleotides line up with TRBD2. The CDR3 runs 15 residues. The junction had 10 bases not matched to a gene; V was cut back by 3 bases and J by 7 bases. The CDR3 region has the DNA TGTGCCAGCAGTTTCAGCGGGGATAGCAGGAATACGCAGTATTTT. It specifies CASSFSGDSRNTQYF.

The V call is TRBV27, the J call TRBJ1-6; D may be TRBD1 (5 bases). The CDR3 covers 13 residues. CDR1 MNHEY and CDR2 SMNVEV come from the germline V gene (reference sequence). With 8 bases removed from V and 6 bases from J, the gap between germline ends came to 11 bases. The CDR3 protein is CASGGRSNSPLHF. The CDR3 DNA reads as TGTGCCAGCGGGGGGAGGTCTAATTCACCCCTCCACTTT.

The genes are TRBV9 and TRBJ1-5; D remains unclear. The CDR3 has 14 amino acids. V lost 3 bases and J lost 1, with 8 bases in between. Germline CDR1 and CDR2: SGDLS and YYNGEE. The CDR3 coding sequence is TGTGCCAGCAGCGCCCCCCCAAGCAATCAGCCCCAGCATTTT. Translated: CASSAPPSNQPQHF.

The chain uses TRBV5-1 and TRBJ2-1, with 8 bases lining up with TRBD2. The germline V gene has CDR1 SGHRS and CDR2 YFSETQ. This CDR3 is built from 16 residues. V dropped 4 bases and J dropped 2; count of bases not matched to a gene: 8. This CDR3 reads CASSPFGGVTYNEQFF. Written as DNA, the CDR3 is TGCGCCAGCAGCCCATTCGGGGGGGTTACCTACAATGAGCAGTTCTTC. Full variable domain (rest looked up from reference TRBV5-1 and TRBJ2-1): KAGVTQTPRYLIKTRGQQVTLSCSPISGHRSVSWYQQTPGQGLQFLFEYFSETQRNKGNFPGRFSGRQFSNSRSEMNVSTLELGDSALYLCASSPFGGVTYNEQFFGPGTRLTVL.

The J gene is TRBJ2-2, the V gene TRBV29-1, with 11 bases identical to TRBD1. The V segment lost 6 bases and the J segment 8 bases; nucleotides outside the gene matches: 8. The germline V gene has CDR1 SQVTM and CDR2 ANQGSEA. The CDR3 consists of 14 residues. Here the CDR3 reads CSVGDRGLVGELFF. CDR3 nucleotides: TGCAGCGTGGGGGACAGGGGGTTGGTAGGGGAGCTGTTTTTT.

The chain joins TRBV7-2 to TRBJ1-5; unclear D gene. Trimming pared 6 bases from V and 10 bases from J, leaving 19 bases between. Germline CDR1 SGHTA, CDR2 FQGNSA. The CDR3 sequence is 14 residues long. Here the CDR3 reads CASSFDGDRGPQHF. CDR3 coding DNA: TGTGCCAGCAGTTTCGACGGAGATAGAGGACCCCAGCATTTT.

This sequence joins TRBV29-1 and TRBJ2-2; D remains unclear. Germline V CDR1 and CDR2: SQVTM, ANQGSEA. CDR3 length: 12 residues. V lost 1 base and J lost 9, with 9 bases in between. CDR3 amino acids: CSVEVLSRELFF. Written as DNA, the CDR3 is TGCAGCGTTGAAGTACTAAGTAGGGAGCTGTTTTTT.

The chain combines TRBV27 with TRBJ1-1, with 7 bases fitting TRBD1. Germline trimming cut 5 bases from V and 1 base from J; bases unmatched to any gene: 4. CDR1 and CDR2 (germline): MNHEY, SMNVEV (reference sequence). The CDR3 is 14 amino acids. DNA for the CDR3: TGTGCCAGCAGTCGGGACAGTAAGAACACTGAAGCTTTCTTT. Its protein is CASSRDSKNTEAFF.

This clonotype occurred a few times. J is TRBJ1-2 and V is TRBV3-1, with a tentative D call TRBD1 (5 bases). This CDR3 has 14 amino acids. V was clipped by 1 base and J by 2 bases, with 8 bases between them. Germline V gene sequence: CDR1 LGHDT, CDR2 YNNKEL (reference sequence). The CDR3 DNA sequence: TGTGCCAGCAGCCAAGTCGGGGGGAACTATGGCTACACCTTC. Translation gives CASSQVGGNYGYTF.

In its sample, this clonotype was seen a few times. The rearrangement links TRBV20-1 to TRBJ2-4; TRBD1 agrees at 9 bases. The CDR3 has 14 amino acids. Germline V lookup: CDR1 DFQATT, CDR2 SNEGSKA (reference sequence). With V trimmed by 5 bases and J by 8 bases, 10 bases remained unmatched. CDR3: CSASDRGEWDIQYF. The CDR3 DNA sequence: TGCAGTGCTTCAGACAGGGGGGAGTGGGACATTCAGTACTTC.